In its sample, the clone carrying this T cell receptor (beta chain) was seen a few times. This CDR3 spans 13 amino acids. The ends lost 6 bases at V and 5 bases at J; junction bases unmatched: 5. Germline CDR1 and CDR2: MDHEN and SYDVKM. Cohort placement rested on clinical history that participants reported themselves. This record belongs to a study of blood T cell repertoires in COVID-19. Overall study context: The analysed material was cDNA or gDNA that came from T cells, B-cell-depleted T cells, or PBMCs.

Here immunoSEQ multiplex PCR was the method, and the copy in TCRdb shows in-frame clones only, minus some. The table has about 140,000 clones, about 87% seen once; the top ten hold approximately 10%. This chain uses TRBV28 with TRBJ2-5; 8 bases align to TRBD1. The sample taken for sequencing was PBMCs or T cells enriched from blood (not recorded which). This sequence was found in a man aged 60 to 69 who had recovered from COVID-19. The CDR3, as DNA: TGTGCCAGCAGGCCACAGGGGGTGGAGACCCAGTACTTC. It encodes CASRPQGVETQYF.